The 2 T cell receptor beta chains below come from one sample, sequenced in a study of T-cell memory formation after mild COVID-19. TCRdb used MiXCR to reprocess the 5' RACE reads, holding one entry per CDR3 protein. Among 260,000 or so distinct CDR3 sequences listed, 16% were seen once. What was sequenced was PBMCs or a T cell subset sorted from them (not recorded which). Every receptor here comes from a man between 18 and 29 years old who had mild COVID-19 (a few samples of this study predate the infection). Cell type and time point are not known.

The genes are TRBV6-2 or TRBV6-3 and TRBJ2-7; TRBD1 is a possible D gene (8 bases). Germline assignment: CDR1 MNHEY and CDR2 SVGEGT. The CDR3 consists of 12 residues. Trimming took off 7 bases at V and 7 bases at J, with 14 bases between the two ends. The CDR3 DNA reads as TGTGCCAGCACCGGACAGGGAGGGGAGCAGTACGTC. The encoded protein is CASTGQGGEQYV.

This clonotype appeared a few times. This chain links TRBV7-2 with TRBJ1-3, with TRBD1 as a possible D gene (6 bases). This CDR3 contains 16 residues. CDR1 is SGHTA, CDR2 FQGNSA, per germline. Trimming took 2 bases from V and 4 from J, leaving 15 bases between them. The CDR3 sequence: CASSLSYRAEGNTIYF. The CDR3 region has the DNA TGTGCCAGCAGCTTATCTTACAGGGCCGAAGGAAACACCATATATTTT. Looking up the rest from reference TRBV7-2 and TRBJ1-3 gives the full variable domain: GAGVSQSPSNKVTEKGKDVELRCDPISGHTALYWYRQSLGQGLEFLIYFQGNSAPDKSGLPSDRFSAERTGGSVSTLTIQRTQQEDSAVYLCASSLSYRAEGNTIYFGEGSWLTVV.